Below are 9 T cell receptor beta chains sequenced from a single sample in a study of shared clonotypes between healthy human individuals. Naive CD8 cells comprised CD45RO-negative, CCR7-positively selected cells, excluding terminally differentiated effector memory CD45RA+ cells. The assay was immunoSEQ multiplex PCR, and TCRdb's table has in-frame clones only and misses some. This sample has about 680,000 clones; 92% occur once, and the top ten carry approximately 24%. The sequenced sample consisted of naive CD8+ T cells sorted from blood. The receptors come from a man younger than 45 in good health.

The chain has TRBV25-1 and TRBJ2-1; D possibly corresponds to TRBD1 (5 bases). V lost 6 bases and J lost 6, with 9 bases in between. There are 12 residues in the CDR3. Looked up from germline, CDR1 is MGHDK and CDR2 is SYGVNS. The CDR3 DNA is TGTGCCAGCAGCATACAGGTCAATGAGCAGTTCTTC. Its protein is CASSIQVNEQFF.

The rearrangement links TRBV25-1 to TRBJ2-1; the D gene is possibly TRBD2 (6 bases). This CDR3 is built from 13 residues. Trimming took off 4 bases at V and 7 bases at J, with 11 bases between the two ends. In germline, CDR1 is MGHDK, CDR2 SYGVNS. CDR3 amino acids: CASSAGRENEQFF. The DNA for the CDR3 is TGTGCCAGCAGTGCCGGGAGAGAAAATGAGCAGTTCTTC.

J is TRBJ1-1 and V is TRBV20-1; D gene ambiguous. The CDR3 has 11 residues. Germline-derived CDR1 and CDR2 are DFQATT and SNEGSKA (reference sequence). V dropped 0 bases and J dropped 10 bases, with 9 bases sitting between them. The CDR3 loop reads CSARDVGLAFF. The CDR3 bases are TGCAGTGCTAGAGATGTTGGTTTAGCTTTCTTT.

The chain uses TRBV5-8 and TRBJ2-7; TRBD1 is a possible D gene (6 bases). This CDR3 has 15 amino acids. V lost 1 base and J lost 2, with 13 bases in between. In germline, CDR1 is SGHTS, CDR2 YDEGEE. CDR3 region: CASSLSPPGAYEQYF. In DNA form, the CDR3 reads TGTGCCAGCAGCTTGTCTCCGCCAGGGGCCTACGAGCAGTACTTC.

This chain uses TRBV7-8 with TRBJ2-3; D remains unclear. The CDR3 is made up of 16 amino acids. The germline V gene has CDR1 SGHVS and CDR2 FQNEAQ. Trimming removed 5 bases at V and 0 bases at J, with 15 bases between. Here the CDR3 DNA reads TGTGCCAGCAGCCTAACTAAAAGAATAAGCACAGATACGCAGTATTTT. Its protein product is CASSLTKRISTDTQYF.

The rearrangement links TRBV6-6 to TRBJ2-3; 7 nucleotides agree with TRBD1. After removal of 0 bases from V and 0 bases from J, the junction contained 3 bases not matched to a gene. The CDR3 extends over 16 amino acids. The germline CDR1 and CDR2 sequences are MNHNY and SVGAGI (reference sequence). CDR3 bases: TGTGCCAGCAGTTACTCCCAGGGGGAGAGCACAGATACGCAGTATTTT. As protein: CASSYSQGESTDTQYF.

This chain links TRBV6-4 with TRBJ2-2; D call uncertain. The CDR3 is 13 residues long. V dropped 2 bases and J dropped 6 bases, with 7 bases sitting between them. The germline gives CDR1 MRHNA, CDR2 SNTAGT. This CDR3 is CASSDGGAGELFF. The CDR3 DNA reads TGTGCCAGCAGTGACGGCGGCGCCGGGGAGCTGTTTTTT.

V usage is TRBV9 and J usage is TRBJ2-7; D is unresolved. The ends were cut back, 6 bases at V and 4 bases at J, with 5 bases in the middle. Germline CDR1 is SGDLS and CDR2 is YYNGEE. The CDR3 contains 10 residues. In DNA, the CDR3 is TGTGCCAGCAATGGATACGAGCAGTACTTC. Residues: CASNGYEQYF. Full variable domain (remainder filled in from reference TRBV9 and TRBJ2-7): DSGVTQTPKHLITATGQRVTLRCSPRSGDLSVYWYQQSLDQGLQFLIQYYNGEERAKGNILERFSAQQFPDLHSELNLSSLELGDSALYFCASNGYEQYFGPGTRLTVT.

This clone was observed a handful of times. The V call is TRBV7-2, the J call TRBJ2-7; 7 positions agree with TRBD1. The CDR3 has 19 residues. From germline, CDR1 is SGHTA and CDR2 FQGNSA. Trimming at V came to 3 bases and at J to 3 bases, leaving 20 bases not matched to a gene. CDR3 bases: TGTGCCAGCAGCTTGCCCTCCCTGTACACCGGGACAGCCAACTACGAGCAGTACTTC. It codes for CASSLPSLYTGTANYEQYF.